A selection of T cell receptor beta chains follows, all from one sample in a study of blood T cell repertoires in COVID-19. Generated by immunoSEQ multiplex PCR, the TCRdb table keeps only in-frame clones and is missing some. The sample holds some 500,000 clones, around 90% seen once. The sample comprised peripheral blood. Source of these receptors: a woman between 50 and 59 years old with COVID-19, enrolled during active disease. Both conserved end residues are part of each CDR3.

>TRBV15
CATSRPGSTNYGYTF
>TRBV28
CASTSRSGDVAFF
>TRBV4-1
CASSLTIRNTEAFF
>TRBV5-1
CASSLEGPGARSGYTF
>TRBV5-1
CASSYRTGENEKLFF
>TRBV2
CASLGDRELSNQPQHF
>TRBV2
CASSVWGPEAFF
>TRBV6-5
CASRLDRGLNTEAFF
>TRBV11-2
CASIDRKFLHSGANVLTF
>TRBV5-1
CASSLDGSGENTDTQYF
>TRBV30
CAWSWAGSALTNSPLHF
>TRBV18
CASSPRLADTTDTQYF
>TRBV28
CASSTPTGITGYTF
>TRBV25-1
CASSSGTGASQPQHF
>TRBV7-9
CASSDGQSGSVRYRFHAFF
>TRBV21-1
CASSTRQGGAFF
>TRBV11-2
CASSLGQDSEAFF
>TRBV7-9
CASSFSGNEKLFF
>TRBV9
CASSFRQGDTEAFF
>TRBV30
CAWSVQGNTEAFF
>TRBV25-1
CASSEFTGTGKTPLHF
>TRBV6-6
CASEYGLLTTGGYTF
>TRBV30
CAWSKQRSRGYTF
>TRBV3-1/TRBV3-2
CASSLLAPTSGEVAQYF
>TRBV3-1/TRBV3-2
CASSQGQYLGGYTF
>TRBV12-3/TRBV12-4
CASSLGQYNEQFF
>TRBV9
CASSVVWRGDLTDTQYF
>TRBV5-6
CASSAGTTNYGYTF
>TRBV7-8
CASSQLTGISGNTIYF
>TRBV18
CASSPPLDKLNIQYF
>TRBV10-3
CAISVGTHINTEAFF
>TRBV27
CASSPSPGTAVLTGELFF
>TRBV2
CASRGPGDEKLFF
>TRBV9
CASSTRQELNSPLHF
>TRBV4-1
CASSQWGGAGEAFF
>TRBV5-1
CASSFKVAGAETQYF
>TRBV2
CASSPQGQGALGYTF
>TRBV21-1
CASSRRPQNSYEQYF
>TRBV19
CASSDSGGANEQFF
>TRBV28
CASRKQYSGFNNQPQHF
>TRBV19
CASSMAGGPGDTQYF
>TRBV7-8
CASSLTSPGDYGYTF
>TRBV7-9
CASSLGRVYGYTF
>TRBV5-4
CASSLGRGDGYTF
>TRBV7-2
CASSSGPGNTIYF
>TRBV7-9
CASSSRLAGAQTNTGELFF
>TRBV13
CASSLESRVYDGYTF